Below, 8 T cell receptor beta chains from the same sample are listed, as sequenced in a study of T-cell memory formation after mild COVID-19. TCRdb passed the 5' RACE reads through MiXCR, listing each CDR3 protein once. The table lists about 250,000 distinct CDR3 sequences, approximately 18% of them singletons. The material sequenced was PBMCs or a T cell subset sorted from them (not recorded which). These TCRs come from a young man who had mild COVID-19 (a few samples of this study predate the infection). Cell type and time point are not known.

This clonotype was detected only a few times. CDR3: CASSLYYYEQYV. CDR3 nucleotide sequence: TGCGCCAGCAGCTTGTATTACTACGAGCAGTACGTC. This sequence joins TRBV5-1 and TRBJ2-7; D is unclear. This CDR3 contains 12 residues. Trimming cost V 1 base and J 3 bases, with 5 bases left between them. Per the germline V gene, CDR1 is SGHRS and CDR2 is YFSETQ.

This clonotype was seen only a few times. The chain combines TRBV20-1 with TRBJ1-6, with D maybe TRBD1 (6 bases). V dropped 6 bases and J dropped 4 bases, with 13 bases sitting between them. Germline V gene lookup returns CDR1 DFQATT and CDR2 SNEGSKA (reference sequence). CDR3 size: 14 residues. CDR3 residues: CSARTVHYNSPLHF. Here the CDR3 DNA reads TGCAGTGCCCGGACAGTCCATTATAATTCACCCCTCCACTTT.

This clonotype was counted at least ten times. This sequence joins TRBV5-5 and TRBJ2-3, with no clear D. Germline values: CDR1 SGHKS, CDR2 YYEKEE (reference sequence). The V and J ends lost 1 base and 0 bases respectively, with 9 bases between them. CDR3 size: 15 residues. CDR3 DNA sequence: TGTGCCAGCAGCTTGTTTTCTCAGAGCACAGATACGCAGTATTTT. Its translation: CASSLFSQSTDTQYF.

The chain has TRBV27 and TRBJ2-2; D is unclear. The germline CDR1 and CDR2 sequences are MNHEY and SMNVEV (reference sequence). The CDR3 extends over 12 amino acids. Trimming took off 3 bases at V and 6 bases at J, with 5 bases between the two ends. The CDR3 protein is CASSFPAGELFF. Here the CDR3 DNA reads TGTGCCAGCAGTTTCCCCGCCGGGGAGCTGTTTTTT.

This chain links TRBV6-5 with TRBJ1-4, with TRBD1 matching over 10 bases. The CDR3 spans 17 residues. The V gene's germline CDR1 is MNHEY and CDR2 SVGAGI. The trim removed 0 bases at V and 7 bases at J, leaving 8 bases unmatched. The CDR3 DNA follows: TGTGCCAGCAGTTACTCGCTCCGACAGGGGGCTCGTGAAAAACTGTTTTTT. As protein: CASSYSLRQGAREKLFF.

CDR3: CASSPPRVETQYF. The CDR3 DNA sequence: TGCGCCAGCAGCCCCCCGCGGGTAGAGACCCAGTACTTC. The J gene is TRBJ2-5, the V gene TRBV5-1; possibly TRBD2 for D (5 bases). CDR3 length: 13 residues. Between the trimmed V and J ends, which lost 4 bases and 4 bases, there was a span of 11 bases. The germline V gene has CDR1 SGHRS and CDR2 YFSETQ.

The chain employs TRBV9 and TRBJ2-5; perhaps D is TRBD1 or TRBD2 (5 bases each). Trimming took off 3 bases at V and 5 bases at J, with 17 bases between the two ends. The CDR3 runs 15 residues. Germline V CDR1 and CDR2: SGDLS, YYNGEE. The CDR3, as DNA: TGTGCCAGCAGCGCCTCCTCCGGGGCGGGTGAGACCCAGTACTTC. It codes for CASSASSGAGETQYF.

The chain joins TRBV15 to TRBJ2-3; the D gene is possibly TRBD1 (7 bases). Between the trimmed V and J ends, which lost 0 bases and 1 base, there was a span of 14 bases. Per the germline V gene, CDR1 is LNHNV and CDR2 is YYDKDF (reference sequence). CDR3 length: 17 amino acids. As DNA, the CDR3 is TGTGCCACCAGCAGAGATAAGCAGGGGGAGGGCACAGATACGCAGTATTTT. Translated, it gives CATSRDKQGEGTDTQYF.